This TCR beta chain was captured in a study of molecular identifiers for immune sequencing clone quantification. Study results and limitations: Investigators reportedly could detect spiked Jurkat TCR RNA from one cell among 1.1 million or so naive cells. Over 97% of effector molecules, but under 1% in naive cells, were held by clones with more than 20 RNA copies.

TCRdb analysed the PCR reads with MiXCR anew, one entry per CDR3 protein. Here the sample spans 12,000 or so distinct CDR3 sequences, about 17% being singletons. This clonotype qualifies as medium-sized. Its antigen is undetermined. CDR1 and CDR2 (germline): LNHDA, SQIVND (reference sequence). This CDR3 has 16 amino acids. The V end was cut by 3 bases, the J end by 1 base, with 16 bases between. This TCR was sampled from a human donor in good health. Some libraries in this study had Jurkat cell RNA spiked in. The chain couples TRBV19 to TRBJ2-7; a possible D gene is TRBD1 (6 bases). The sequencing sample was made of naive CD8+ T cells from blood, with Jurkat cell RNA spiked in. Subset here: FACS-sorted CD8+CD4-CCR7+CD45RA+ naive T cells. The CDR3 is CASSIRAGELSYEQYF. The CDR3 nucleotides read TGTGCCAGTAGTATTAGGGCAGGGGAACTATCCTACGAGCAGTACTTC.